This T cell receptor beta chain was identified during a study of shared clonotypes between healthy human individuals. Study-wide results and limits: For sorted subsets, rarefaction showed incomplete sequencing despite large depth. Owing to a small donor count, the genetic and exposure-history diversity represented was limited.

CDR3 size: 15 residues. From germline, CDR1 is GTSNPN and CDR2 SVGIG (reference sequence). J gave up 1 base and V 5 bases, and 5 bases lay outside the gene matches. This clone was picked up a small number of times. The target antigen is unknown. All the donors were Caucasian adults who lived in Nashville, Tennessee. TCRdb's copy holds only in-frame clones and misses some; the assay was immunoSEQ multiplex PCR. In the table there are under 1,100,000 clones, 75% of which are singletons. Input material: memory CD4+ T cells sorted from blood. The subset was: CD45RA-negative fraction. The sequence was obtained from a man younger than 30 in good health. The chain has TRBV30 and TRBJ2-2; 9 bases match TRBD1. The CDR3 sequence: CAWARQGVNTGELFF. For the CDR3, the DNA is TGTGCCTGGGCCCGACAGGGGGTGAACACCGGGGAGCTGTTTTTT.